The 28 T cell receptor beta chains presented below share a single source sample, sequenced in a study of spatial heterogeneity in lung cancer. Time point indicated: sample taken at primary tumor resection. TCRdb passed the 5' RACE reads through MiXCR, listing each CDR3 protein once. The sample shows some 41,000 distinct CDR3 sequences, 6.5% to 7% of them seen only once. Sample: PBMCs, taken at surgery. All receptors come from a female donor with early-stage non-small cell lung cancer.

This clonotype appeared a few times. The chain has TRBV12-3 or TRBV12-4 and TRBJ1-1; D gene unclear. The V end lost 6 bases, the J end lost 2 bases, and 10 bases lay between the germline ends. The CDR3 consists of 13 residues. DNA of the CDR3: TGTGCCAGCAGGAATAGAGTAAACACTGAAGCTTTCTTT. As protein: CASRNRVNTEAFF.

In this sample, this clonotype turned up many times. J is TRBJ1-1 and V is TRBV7-2, with 7 bases identical to TRBD1. Germline V gene sequence: CDR1 SGHTA, CDR2 FQGNSA. This CDR3 region has 15 residues. Trimming at V came to 0 bases and at J to 0 bases, leaving 1 base not matched to a gene. CDR3 in amino acids: CASSLAGQMNTEAFF. As DNA, the CDR3 is TGTGCCAGCAGCTTAGCGGGACAGATGAACACTGAAGCTTTCTTT. The variable domain in full, completed from reference TRBV7-2 and TRBJ1-1, reads GAGVSQSPSNKVTEKGKDVELRCDPISGHTALYWYRQSLGQGLEFLIYFQGNSAPDKSGLPSDRFSAERTGGSVSTLTIQRTQQEDSAVYLCASSLAGQMNTEAFFGQGTRLTVV.

This clonotype was seen repeatedly, ten times or more. The chain links TRBV27 to TRBJ1-2; the match to TRBD1 covers 9 bases. The CDR3 is 14 residues long. Germline CDR1 reads MNHEY; CDR2 reads SMNVEV (reference sequence). The junction had 2 bases not matched to a gene; V was cut back by 2 bases and J by 4 bases. The CDR3 DNA reads as TGTGCCAGCAGTTTACAACAGGGGGCCTATGGCTACACCTTC. This translates into CASSLQQGAYGYTF.

The genes are TRBV20-1 and TRBJ2-3; weak D call: TRBD2 (5 bases). Germline CDR1 and CDR2: DFQATT and SNEGSKA (reference sequence). The CDR3 has 13 amino acids. V dropped 1 base and J dropped 0 bases, with 5 bases sitting between them. CDR3 sequence (DNA): TGCAGTGCTAGAGGGACTAGCACAGATACGCAGTATTTT. As protein: CSARGTSTDTQYF.

The chain is built from TRBV19 and TRBJ2-6; TRBD1 matches 8 bases. Trimming took 3 bases from V and 1 from J; bases not matched to a gene: 14. The CDR3 covers 20 residues. Germline CDR1 is LNHDA and CDR2 is SQIVND (reference sequence). The CDR3 is CASSMERARGQSSGANVLTF. The CDR3 DNA sequence: TGTGCCAGTAGTATGGAGAGGGCCAGGGGGCAGTCTTCTGGGGCCAACGTCCTGACTTTC.

The chain has TRBV12-3 or TRBV12-4 and TRBJ1-1; D gene uncertain. CDR3 length: 12 residues. Trimming left V 6 bases short and J 7 bases short, with 12 bases between. The CDR3 DNA reads as TGTGCCAGCAGCCCCGGGCAGCGTGAAGCTTTCTTT. It codes for CASSPGQREAFF.

This clonotype was found many times. V usage is TRBV28 and J usage is TRBJ2-7; the D gene could be TRBD1 or TRBD2 (5 bases each). Germline V gives CDR1 MDHEN, CDR2 SYDVKM. The CDR3 extends over 14 amino acids. Trimming removed 3 bases from V and 3 bases from J, with 12 bases in between. CDR3 in amino acids: CASSLVGRSYEQYF. CDR3 coding DNA: TGTGCCAGCAGTTTGGTGGGACGGAGCTACGAGCAGTACTTC. Supplemented by reference TRBV28 and TRBJ2-7, the full variable domain reads DVKVTQSSRYLVKRTGEKVFLECVQDMDHENMFWYRQDPGLGLRLIYFSYDVKMKEKGDIPEGYSVSREKKERFSLILESASTNQTSMYLCASSLVGRSYEQYFGPGTRLTVT.

This clonotype was recorded many times. The genes are TRBV30 and TRBJ1-1; TRBD1 is a possible D gene (6 bases). In germline, CDR1 is GTSNPN, CDR2 SVGIG (reference sequence). Trimming took 8 bases from V and 1 from J, leaving 11 bases between them. The CDR3 sequence is 12 residues long. In DNA, the CDR3 is TGTGCCCGGGGACAACCGAACACTGAAGCTTTCTTT. Protein product: CARGQPNTEAFF. The whole variable domain, filled in from reference TRBV30 and TRBJ1-1, reads SQTIHQWPATLVQPVGSPLSLECTVEGTSNPNLYWYRQAAGRGLQLLFYSVGIGQISSEVPQNLSASRPQDRQFILSSKKLLLSDSGFYLCARGQPNTEAFFGQGTRLTVV.

This clonotype has a handful of counts. The rearrangement uses TRBV12-3 or TRBV12-4 and TRBJ2-1; no definite D call. The germline V and J ends were trimmed by 8 bases and 6 bases, with 5 bases remaining between them. The CDR3 loop spans 10 amino acids. Here the CDR3 DNA reads TGTGCCAGCGGCTTCAATGAGCAGTTCTTC. As protein: CASGFNEQFF.

Only a few counts were recorded for this clonotype. The gene calls are TRBV11-2 and TRBJ2-2; D remains ambiguous. V was clipped by 2 bases and J by 5 bases, with 9 bases between them. The CDR3 extends over 14 amino acids. The germline V gene encodes CDR1 SGHAT and CDR2 FQNNGV. CDR3 sequence: CASSLQLGTGELFF. CDR3 DNA: TGTGCCAGCAGCTTACAATTAGGGACCGGGGAGCTGTTTTTT.

The chain combines TRBV6-5 with TRBJ1-6; tentative D call: TRBD1 (5 bases). Germline assignment: CDR1 MNHEY and CDR2 SVGAGI. This CDR3 contains 14 residues. The V gene lost 10 bases and the J gene lost 6 bases, with 16 bases spanning the gap. CDR3 DNA sequence: TGTGCCACCCAGGGCAGGGAGCTTAATTCACCCCTCCACTTT. It specifies CATQGRELNSPLHF.

In this sample, this clonotype turned up a few times. The chain carries TRBV6-2 or TRBV6-3 and TRBJ1-5; possible D gene TRBD1, 5 bases. Germline values: CDR1 MNHEY, CDR2 SVGEGT. Trimming removed 8 bases from V and 4 bases from J, with 18 bases in between. The CDR3 loop spans 15 amino acids. The DNA of the CDR3 is TGTGCCAGCGCCCTAGTGACAGAGGGAAATCAGCCCCAGCATTTT. It is translated as CASALVTEGNQPQHF.

This clonotype was picked up many times. V gene TRBV20-1 combines with J gene TRBJ1-5; D gene ambiguous. The V gene lost 0 bases and the J gene lost 1 base, with 10 bases spanning the gap. CDR1 and CDR2 from the germline V gene are DFQATT and SNEGSKA (reference sequence). The CDR3 has 15 residues. For the CDR3, the DNA is TGCAGTGCTAGAGAGGACGGGCGGAGCAATCAGCCCCAGCATTTT. Translation: CSAREDGRSNQPQHF.

Ten or more counts support this clonotype. The V call is TRBV19, the J call TRBJ2-1; D is possibly TRBD2 (6 bases). V was shortened by 2 bases and J by 3 bases, with 20 bases between the two germline ends. The CDR3 is 18 residues long. The germline CDR1 and CDR2 sequences are LNHDA and SQIVND (reference sequence). The CDR3 DNA follows: TGTGCCAGTAGTATAACGCCCGCCTTATCCGGGGGCTACAATGAGCAGTTCTTC. Amino acids: CASSITPALSGGYNEQFF.

This clonotype was seen many times. The chain combines TRBV20-1 with TRBJ2-7, with a tentative D call TRBD1 (6 bases). The germline V gene encodes CDR1 DFQATT and CDR2 SNEGSKA (reference sequence). Trimming took off 3 bases at V and 6 bases at J, with 24 bases between the two ends. CDR3 size: 16 residues. This CDR3 reads CSASGQGPSRRIEQYF. The CDR3 nucleotides read TGCAGTGCTAGTGGCCAGGGGCCAAGTCGGAGGATCGAGCAGTACTTC.

Many counts were recorded for this clonotype. The chain uses TRBV5-1 and TRBJ2-7, with TRBD1 matching 7 bases. Unmatched junction bases numbered 7, after V lost 4 bases and J lost 0 bases. This CDR3 region has 15 residues. Germline loops: CDR1 SGHRS, CDR2 YFSETQ. The CDR3 here is CASSRLRGHSYEQYF. CDR3 DNA: TGCGCCAGCAGCCGTCTTAGGGGGCACTCCTACGAGCAGTACTTC.

This clonotype was seen only a few times. V is TRBV6-5 and J is TRBJ2-1; the match to TRBD1 covers 9 bases. Germline lookup yields CDR1 MNHEY and CDR2 SVGAGI. The CDR3 spans 15 residues. V dropped 6 bases and J dropped 4; count of bases not matched to a gene: 7. The chain's CDR3 is CASSTGGTQYNEQFF. In nucleotides, the CDR3 is TGTGCCAGCAGCACAGGGGGCACGCAATACAATGAGCAGTTCTTC.

In its sample, this clonotype ranks as medium-sized (0.01 to 0.1%). This chain connects TRBV29-1 to TRBJ2-1, with D perhaps matching TRBD2 (6 bases). The length of the CDR3 is 10 residues. The V gene lost 5 bases and the J gene lost 8 bases, with 7 bases spanning the gap. Germline CDR1 and CDR2: SQVTM and ANQGSEA. The CDR3 here is CSVRRDEQFF. The DNA of the CDR3 is TGCAGCGTTCGGAGGGATGAGCAGTTCTTC.

This clonotype showed up just a few times. As DNA, the CDR3 is TGTGCCACCAGCAGAGATCTTGTAGATACGCAGTATTTT. It specifies CATSRDLVDTQYF. J is TRBJ2-3 and V is TRBV15; D not resolved. V gave up 0 bases and J gave up 5 bases, with 6 bases separating them. Germline CDR1 LNHNV, CDR2 YYDKDF (reference sequence). The CDR3 spans 13 residues.

In its sample, this clonotype was seen many times. CDR3 nucleotide sequence: TGTGCCATCAGTGCGACAGACTACGAGCAGTACTTC. Amino acids: CAISATDYEQYF. The chain employs TRBV10-3 and TRBJ2-7, with D possibly matching TRBD1 (5 bases). The V end was cut by 4 bases, the J end by 3 bases, with 7 bases between. This CDR3 is 12 amino acids long. Germline loops: CDR1 ENHRY, CDR2 SYGVKD.

This clonotype was picked up many times. The chain recombines TRBV7-2 with TRBJ1-5, with D possibly being TRBD1 (6 bases). V was pared by 5 bases and J by 7 bases, with 15 bases between. CDR3 size: 14 residues. Germline values: CDR1 SGHTA, CDR2 FQGNSA. The CDR3 here is CASSPAGAGQPQHF. CDR3 sequence (DNA): TGTGCCAGCAGCCCAGCAGGGGCAGGACAGCCCCAGCATTTT.

This clonotype was found many times. This chain uses TRBV7-9 with TRBJ2-2; 8 bases fit TRBD1. Trimming cost V 3 bases and J 6 bases; bases outside gene matches: 3. The CDR3 consists of 14 residues. Looked up from germline, CDR1 is SEHNR and CDR2 is FQNEAQ (reference sequence). Here the CDR3 DNA reads TGTGCCAGCAGCTTGGACAGGGTGGCCGGGGAGCTGTTTTTT. Residues: CASSLDRVAGELFF.

This clonotype was seen more than once but under ten times. CDR3: CASSLWGQTNTEAFF. The CDR3 DNA is TGTGCCAGCAGCCTGTGGGGACAGACGAACACTGAAGCTTTCTTT. V usage is TRBV7-2 and J usage is TRBJ1-1, with 7 bases matching TRBD1. Germline loops: CDR1 SGHTA, CDR2 FQGNSA. V lost 5 bases, J lost 1 base, and 7 bases stayed unmatched. The CDR3 loop spans 15 amino acids.

The chain combines TRBV6-2 or TRBV6-3 with TRBJ2-7; D is ambiguous. Trimming pared 2 bases from V and 2 bases from J, leaving 16 bases between. This CDR3 is 16 amino acids long. CDR1 and CDR2 from the germline V gene are MNHEY and SVGEGT. This CDR3 is CASSYPLAGVTYEQYF. The CDR3 DNA sequence: TGTGCCAGCAGTTACCCCCTGGCAGGCGTAACCTACGAGCAGTACTTC.

This clonotype was found many times. The chain has TRBV6-2 or TRBV6-3 and TRBJ1-2; D possibly corresponds to TRBD1 (5 bases). This CDR3 spans 15 amino acids. CDR1 MNHEY and CDR2 SVGEGT come from the germline V gene. Between the trimmed V and J ends, which lost 7 bases and 3 bases, there was a span of 18 bases. CDR3 nucleotides: TGTGCCAGCAATCCAAGAGGTGGGGGACACTATGGCTACACCTTC. Translation gives CASNPRGGGHYGYTF.

The chain combines TRBV27 with TRBJ1-5; a possible D gene is TRBD1 (5 bases). Germline V lookup: CDR1 MNHEY, CDR2 SMNVEV (reference sequence). With 2 bases removed from V and 6 bases from J, the gap between germline ends came to 11 bases. There are 14 residues in the CDR3. The CDR3 DNA reads as TGTGCCAGCAGTTTAAAATGGGGCACTCAGCCCCAGCATTTT. Residues: CASSLKWGTQPQHF.

This clonotype was seen repeatedly, ten times or more. The chain is built from TRBV23-1 and TRBJ2-1; D gene ambiguous. TRBV23-1 is recorded as an ORF, its role being uncertain. Trimming shortened V by 2 bases and J by 9 bases, and 17 bases separated the two germline ends. The CDR3 runs 15 residues. DNA of the CDR3: TGCGCCAGCAGTCAACCGCCTCCTATCTTCGGTGAGCAGTTCTTC. It codes for CASSQPPPIFGEQFF.

This clonotype was observed a few times. V gene TRBV5-1 combines with J gene TRBJ2-3; D is perhaps TRBD2 (6 bases). CDR3 size: 14 residues. Trimming shortened V by 0 bases and J by 6 bases, and 11 bases separated the two germline ends. Germline CDR1 and CDR2: SGHRS and YFSETQ. Here the CDR3 reads CASSLGTNLDTQYF. The DNA of the CDR3 is TGCGCCAGCAGCTTGGGGACTAACCTGGATACGCAGTATTTT.